This T cell receptor beta chain was recovered during a study of shared clonotypes between healthy human individuals. There were no recent acute infections or vaccinations among the donors, who were healthy HIV-negative adults. Germline lookup yields CDR1 SGHAT and CDR2 FQNNGV. The CDR3 contains 14 residues. The ends were cut back, 5 bases at V and 1 base at J, with 8 bases in the middle. Around 32,000 T cell genomes, or approximately 190 ng DNA, went into the sorted-subset replicate PCRs. Only in-frame clones appear in the TCRdb table, and some are missing; sequencing was by immunoSEQ multiplex PCR. Of about 2 million clones in the sample, around 95% were seen once.

Sequencing was done on a sample of naive CD4+ T cells sorted from blood. The sample's subset: CD45RA+ positively selected. This sequence joins TRBV11-2 and TRBJ2-2; perhaps TRBD1 as D (6 bases). The receptor was derived from a man aged 18 to 29 in good health. The CDR3 DNA follows: TGTGCCAGCAGCCAGGGGAGGAACACCGGGGAGCTGTTTTTT. The encoded protein is CASSQGRNTGELFF.